The 7 T cell receptor beta chains below were found in one sample sequenced in a study of shared clonotypes between healthy human individuals (dated by TCRdb to about 2020). Libraries were built with the immunoSEQ multiplex PCR assay. TCRdb holds this immuneACCESS table with in-frame rearrangements only. Some clones are missing; in checked studies, unresolved V genes explain under half, and the rest has no known cause. Within this sample are just over 2,000,000 clones, with over 85% of them counted one time only. Clones ranked in the top ten supply 1% to 1.3% of the sample. CD8 naive samples were CD45RO-negative cells positively selected for CCR7, giving a CD45RA+CCR7+ population that excluded TemRA cells. The source material was naive CD8+ T cells sorted from blood. The sample's cell subset or site label, in plain terms: CD45RA+CCR7+. Receptors were obtained from a man younger than 35 in good health.

The genes are TRBV4-1 and TRBJ2-1, with TRBD1 matching over 10 bases. Germline loops: CDR1 MGHRA, CDR2 YSYEKL. Losses at the gene ends were 5 bases for V and 4 bases for J; bases not matched to a gene: 5. This CDR3 is built from 15 residues. CDR3 residues: CASSDWGQGYNEQFF. The CDR3 DNA sequence: TGCGCCAGCAGCGACTGGGGACAGGGGTACAATGAGCAGTTCTTC.

The chain uses TRBV19 and TRBJ1-2; no clear D gene. The length of the CDR3 is 13 residues. CDR1 and CDR2 (germline): LNHDA, SQIVND (reference sequence). V was clipped by 5 bases and J by 2 bases, with 9 bases between them. CDR3 region: CASSPDGNYGYTF. CDR3 nucleotide sequence: TGTGCCAGTAGTCCGGACGGCAACTATGGCTACACCTTC.

J is TRBJ2-7 and V is TRBV29-1; D not resolved. Germline loops: CDR1 SQVTM, CDR2 ANQGSEA. The CDR3 covers 11 residues. The ends were cut back, 5 bases at V and 5 bases at J, with 10 bases in the middle. CDR3 DNA sequence: TGCAGCGTTCCCACCGGTAACGAGCAGTACTTC. This encodes CSVPTGNEQYF.

CDR3 amino acids: CASSYSYSAQWGYTF. The CDR3 coding sequence is TGTGCCAGCAGTTACTCATACAGCGCGCAATGGGGCTACACCTTC. The chain is built from TRBV6-5 and TRBJ1-2, with unresolved D. The CDR3 covers 15 residues. Looked up from germline, CDR1 is MNHEY and CDR2 is SVGAGI. Trimming stripped 0 bases from V and 8 bases from J, with 16 bases between.

The chain recombines TRBV2 with TRBJ2-3; D uncertain. Trimming left V 5 bases short and J 2 bases short, with 8 bases between. This CDR3 region has 13 residues. The germline V gene has CDR1 SNHLY and CDR2 FYNNEI. CDR3 DNA: TGTGCCAGCAGTAGGGTGCCCACAGATACGCAGTATTTT. It yields the protein CASSRVPTDTQYF.

V is TRBV5-1 and J is TRBJ2-5; the D call may be TRBD1 or TRBD2 (5 bases each). Germline V CDR1 and CDR2: SGHRS, YFSETQ. The length of the CDR3 is 14 residues. The V end lost 5 bases, the J end lost 2 bases, and 13 bases lay between the germline ends. In nucleotides, the CDR3 is TGCGCCAGCAGAAGGCCGGGGCTACAAGAGACCCAGTACTTC. Its protein is CASRRPGLQETQYF.

This chain connects TRBV29-1 to TRBJ2-1; 9 nucleotides agree with TRBD2. The germline V gene encodes CDR1 SQVTM and CDR2 ANQGSEA. The V gene end was trimmed by 5 bases and the J gene end by 5 bases; junction bases not matched to a gene: 10. This CDR3 is 15 amino acids long. The CDR3 DNA follows: TGCAGCGTTTTAGGCGGGAGGGCCCAGGACAATGAGCAGTTCTTC. Translating gives CSVLGGRAQDNEQFF.